The rows below give T cell receptor beta chains drawn from one sample of a study of long-term antiretroviral therapy in people with HIV. Profiled with immunoSEQ multiplex PCR; TCRdb holds only in-frame clones, not every one. The sample includes about 35,000 clones, roughly 87% of them seen just once. The input for sequencing was unsorted PBMCs, taken 1 year after starting antiretroviral therapy. The receptors originated from a man between 18 and 35 years old with HIV. CDR3s include the opening cysteine and the closing phenylalanine or tryptophan. A D gene is named only where the DNA matches it firmly. Some rows have no size entry. The others give once, few or many, or a class for an expanded clone.

CDR3 DNA	CDR3 protein	V gene	J gene	clone size	D gene
TGTGCCAGCAGTGACCCTCAGAGCTCCTACGAGCAGTACTTC	CASSDPQSSYEQYF	TRBV2	TRBJ2-7	-	-
TGTGCCAGCAGTGATTGGACAGGGGGGAGCTCGGGCTACACCTTC	CASSDWTGGSSGYTF	TRBV6-1	TRBJ1-2	few	TRBD1
TGTGCCAGCAGCTTGTACGGACTCCGCTACGAGCAGTACTTC	CASSLYGLRYEQYF	TRBV5-6	TRBJ2-7	-	-
TGTGCCAGCAGTTTTTGGCGGGGAGAAGGCAATCAGCCCCAGCATTTT	CASSFWRGEGNQPQHF	TRBV27	TRBJ1-5	-	-
TGTGCCAGTAGCCAGTCCAAAAAGGGGACTGAAGCTTTCTTT	CASSQSKKGTEAFF	TRBV19	TRBJ1-1	-	-
TGTGCCAGCAGCGTAGGGGGGGGCAATCAGCCCCAGCATTTT	CASSVGGGNQPQHF	TRBV9	TRBJ1-5	-	-
TGTGCCAGCAGTTCAGGGACTAGCCTTTCGAGCTCCTACAATGAGCAGTTCTTC	CASSSGTSLSSSYNEQFF	TRBV27	TRBJ2-1	-	TRBD2
TGCGCCAGCAGTGAGTACAGGGACTATGGCTACACCTTC	CASSEYRDYGYTF	TRBV10-1	TRBJ1-2	-	-
TGCGCCAGCAGCCAAGAAATAACGGATGAGCAGTTCTTC	CASSQEITDEQFF	TRBV4-1	TRBJ2-1	-	-
TGTGCCAGCAGCTTACAGGACGGTGAAGCTTTCTTT	CASSLQDGEAFF	TRBV7-9	TRBJ1-1	-	-
TGTGCCAGCAGTTCGTCAGGGGGCGCTGGGAATGAAAAACTGTTTTTT	CASSSSGGAGNEKLFF	TRBV28	TRBJ1-4	-	TRBD1
TGCGCCAGCAGCCCCAATCGGGACAGCCTCCACTTT	CASSPNRDSLHF	TRBV5-1	TRBJ1-6	few	TRBD1
TGTGCCAGCAGCTTGGGAGTCCTCACTGAAGCTTTCTTT	CASSLGVLTEAFF	TRBV5-4	TRBJ1-1	-	-
TGTGCCAGCAGTTACGCCGACAGGGCGTCCTACGAGCAGTACTTC	CASSYADRASYEQYF	TRBV6-5	TRBJ2-7	few	TRBD1
TGTGCCATCGGTGAGACTGCCTCCTACGAGCAGTACTTC	CAIGETASYEQYF	TRBV10-3	TRBJ2-7	-	-
TGCGCCAGCAGCCAAGATCTACGGGGGCCCCTTTTGGACACTGAAGCTTTCTTT	CASSQDLRGPLLDTEAFF	TRBV4-1	TRBJ1-1	-	-
TGTGCCAGCTCACCAAGGGACGGCGACACTGAAGCTTTCTTT	CASSPRDGDTEAFF	TRBV18	TRBJ1-1	-	-
TGTGCCAGCAGCTTGGCCGGGGCCCGCGGGGAAAAACTGTTTTTT	CASSLAGARGEKLFF	TRBV5-6	TRBJ1-4	-	-
TGTGCCAGCAGGCTAAGGACTAGCCTCAGCACAGATACGCAGTATTTT	CASRLRTSLSTDTQYF	TRBV28	TRBJ2-3	-	TRBD2
TGTGCCAGCAGTTCCCTCGGGGAAGACACTGAAGCTTTCTTT	CASSSLGEDTEAFF	TRBV27	TRBJ1-1	-	-
TGTGCCAGCAGCTTAAACCCCCGTGAAAACGAGCAGTACTTC	CASSLNPRENEQYF	TRBV11-2	TRBJ2-7	-	-
TGTGCCAGCCTTCCAGGGACAGGAAGTTCACCCCTCCACTTT	CASLPGTGSSPLHF	TRBV27	TRBJ1-6	few	TRBD1